This record covers a single T cell receptor beta chain. What it recognizes is unknown. This sample stems from a study of CD8+ T cells in alopecia areata. Overall study: The study gave tofacitinib for 6 to 18 months, then 6 months off drug. The study's findings and limits: Mouse data revealed clearer TCR sharing than patient data did, a gap possibly tied to HLA.

Germline-derived CDR1 and CDR2 are SQVTM and ANQGSEA. The V end lost 3 bases, the J end lost 7 bases, and 16 bases lay between the germline ends. CDR3 length equals 13 residues. Extracted RNA was reverse transcribed into cDNA, the sequencing template. Assay: immunoSEQ multiplex PCR; the TCRdb copy retains only in-frame clones and omits some. The sample holds roughly 150,000 clones, about 87% seen once. The rearrangement links TRBV29-1 to TRBJ2-7, with no clear D. The source of this sequence is a human donor with alopecia areata. The sequenced sample was CD8+ T cells sorted from blood, obtained at week 0. CDR3 sequence: CSVEVGPTGEQYF. The CDR3 DNA is TGCAGCGTTGAGGTAGGGCCCACCGGGGAGCAGTACTTC.